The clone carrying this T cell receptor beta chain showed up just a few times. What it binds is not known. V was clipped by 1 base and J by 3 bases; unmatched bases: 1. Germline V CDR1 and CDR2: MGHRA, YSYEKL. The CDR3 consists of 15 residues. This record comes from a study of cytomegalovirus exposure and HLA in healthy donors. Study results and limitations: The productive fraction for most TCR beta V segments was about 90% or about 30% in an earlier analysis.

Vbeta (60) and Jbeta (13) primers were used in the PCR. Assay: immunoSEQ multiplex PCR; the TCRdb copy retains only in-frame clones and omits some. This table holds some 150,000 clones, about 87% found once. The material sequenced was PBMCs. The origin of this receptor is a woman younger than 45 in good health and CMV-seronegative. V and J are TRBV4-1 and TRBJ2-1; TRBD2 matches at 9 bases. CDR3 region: CASSQGLADYNEQFF. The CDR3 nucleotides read TGCGCCAGCAGCCAAGGACTAGCGGACTACAATGAGCAGTTCTTC.